This T cell receptor (beta chain) was identified during a study of technical replicates of blood from several donors. The assay was immunoSEQ multiplex PCR, and TCRdb's table has in-frame clones only and misses some. The sample records fewer than 65,000 clones, over 75% being singletons. From germline, CDR1 is SGHRS and CDR2 YFSETQ. The CDR3 is 15 amino acids. Between the trimmed V and J ends, which lost 5 bases and 2 bases, there was a span of 14 bases. The TCR sequence derives from a human donor in good health. Some clones in this sample may be carry-over from other donors' samples. Sequenced: PBMCs. The rearrangement uses TRBV5-1 and TRBJ2-1; no firm D call. The CDR3 DNA reads as TGCGCCAGCAGACTCTCCCCCGTCACCTACAATGAGCAGTTCTTC. Translating it yields CASRLSPVTYNEQFF.